One sample yielded the 7 T cell receptor beta chains listed below, sequenced in a study of T cells in localized non-small cell lung cancer. TCRdb's copy holds only in-frame clones and misses some; the assay was immunoSEQ multiplex PCR. Here the sample spans under 15,000 clones, around four fifths being singletons. The material sequenced was peripheral blood, taken before any cancer treatment. Receptors originate from a male donor aged 60 or over with stage I lung adenocarcinoma.

This chain connects TRBV18 to TRBJ2-7; D not resolved. The V gene lost 4 bases and the J gene lost 0 bases, with 7 bases spanning the gap. The CDR3 totals 13 residues. Germline CDR1 and CDR2: KGHSH and LQKENI. The CDR3 loop reads CASSQGSSYEQYF. CDR3 in DNA: TGTGCCAGCTCACAGGGAAGCTCCTACGAGCAGTACTTC.

The chain carries TRBV7-9 and TRBJ1-2; possibly TRBD1 for D (5 bases). Germline values: CDR1 SEHNR, CDR2 FQNEAQ (reference sequence). V lost 1 base and J lost 0, with 6 bases in between. This CDR3 is built from 14 residues. The CDR3 nucleotides read TGTGCCAGCAGCTTAGTACAGGCTAACTATGGCTACACCTTC. Translating gives CASSLVQANYGYTF. The whole variable domain, filled in from reference TRBV7-9 and TRBJ1-2, reads DTGVSQNPRHKITKRGQNVTFRCDPISEHNRLYWYRQTLGQGPEFLTYFQNEAQLEKSRLLSDRFSAERPKGSFSTLEIQRTEQGDSAMYLCASSLVQANYGYTFGSGTRLTVV.

V gene TRBV28 combines with J gene TRBJ2-7; weak D call: TRBD1 (6 bases). The CDR3 length is 14 residues. Trimming stripped 4 bases from V and 4 bases from J, with 14 bases between. Germline CDR1 MDHEN, CDR2 SYDVKM. This CDR3 reads CASSYSGQRYEQYF. Written as DNA, the CDR3 is TGTGCCAGCAGTTACAGCGGACAGAGATACGAGCAGTACTTC.

The rearrangement links TRBV28 to TRBJ1-6; D ambiguous. The CDR3 is made up of 14 amino acids. Germline loops: CDR1 MDHEN, CDR2 SYDVKM. The germline V and J ends were trimmed by 5 bases and 4 bases, with 9 bases remaining between them. CDR3 sequence reads: CASSRTLYNSPLHF. CDR3 in DNA: TGTGCCAGCAGTAGGACTCTTTATAATTCACCCCTCCACTTT.

This clone ranks as large. CDR3 DNA: TGTGCCAGCAGCTTCGGGGCTAGCGGGAGGGCAGATACGCAGTATTTT. Translating it yields CASSFGASGRADTQYF. The V and J genes are TRBV7-3 and TRBJ2-3; 12 nucleotides line up with TRBD2. With 3 bases clipped from V and 4 bases from J, the junction kept 5 bases outside the gene matches. This CDR3 spans 16 amino acids. CDR1 is SGHTA and CDR2 is FQGTGA in the germline V gene.

This rearrangement joins TRBV29-1 to TRBJ1-4; D is undetermined. Germline lookup yields CDR1 SQVTM and CDR2 ANQGSEA. The CDR3 runs 13 residues. V lost 1 base and J 8 bases, leaving 11 bases between the germline ends. The CDR3 loop reads CSVEGAIGEKLFF. The CDR3 nucleotides read TGCAGCGTTGAAGGGGCGATCGGGGAAAAACTGTTTTTT. Using reference TRBV29-1 and TRBJ1-4 for the parts outside the CDR3, the full variable domain is SAVISQKPSRDICQRGTSLTIQCQVDSQVTMMFWYRQQPGQSLTLIATANQGSEATYESGFVIDKFPISRPNLTFSTLTVSNMSPEDSSIYLCSVEGAIGEKLFFGSGTQLSVL.

The rearrangement links TRBV6-1 to TRBJ2-5; D may be TRBD1 or TRBD2 (6 bases each). Germline V gives CDR1 MNHNS, CDR2 SASEGT. V was shortened by 6 bases and J by 5 bases, with 16 bases between the two germline ends. The CDR3 is 14 amino acids. The CDR3 spells CASSAHRGQETQYF. CDR3 DNA: TGTGCCAGCAGCGCTCACCGGGGGCAGGAGACCCAGTACTTC.